This T cell receptor (beta chain) was sequenced in a study of CD8 T cells in ankylosing spondylitis. Whole-study findings and limits: The disease-linked clones had a CD8+ phenotype and low blood frequencies. One TCR beta motif, made up of under ten highly homologous variants, appeared characteristic of ankylosing spondylitis blood.

The CDR3 loop spans 14 amino acids. Between the trimmed V and J ends, which lost 7 bases and 5 bases, there was a span of 12 bases. This clonotype has only a few counts. Its antigen is unidentified. TCRdb independently ran MiXCR on the 5' RACE reads; one entry per CDR3 protein. The table lists about 340,000 distinct CDR3 sequences, roughly 14% of them singletons, with less than 1.1% in the top ten. The chain couples TRBV12-3 or TRBV12-4 to TRBJ2-6; a possible D gene is TRBD1 (6 bases). This clonotype was sampled from a male donor with ankylosing spondylitis or in good health (not recorded which). Sequencing was carried out using blood, either unsorted or a sorted T cell fraction (not recorded which). In DNA, the CDR3 is TGTGCCAGCAACCAACAGGGTAGGGCCAACGTCCTGACTTTC. Its protein product is CASNQQGRANVLTF.